The entry that follows covers one TCR beta chain sequence. No antigen is known for it. V lost 0 bases, J lost 8 bases, and 4 bases lay in between. The CDR3 spans 11 residues. Germline CDR1 LGHNA, CDR2 YNFKEQ. This sample is part of a study of T-cell memory formation after mild COVID-19. Study in general: TCR clusters were largely donor specific.

From the 5' RACE reads, TCRdb called clonotypes with MiXCR, one entry per CDR3 protein. This table holds tens of thousands of distinct CDR3 sequences, roughly 7% found once. Findings and caveats of the study: Among clones peaking at day 37 in the second wave, SARS-CoV-2 specificity remained unconfirmed.

The sequencing input was PBMCs or a T cell subset sorted from them (not recorded which). This chain joins TRBV4-2 and TRBJ1-2; D is undetermined. The source of this sequence is an adult who had mild COVID-19 (a few samples of this study predate the infection). Cell type and time point are not known. This CDR3 is CASSQEAGYTF. CDR3 nucleotide sequence: TGTGCCAGCAGCCAAGAAGCAGGCTACACCTTC.